The subject of this entry is one T cell receptor (beta chain). Its matching antigen is unknown. These data are taken from a study of T cell responses to AZD1222 COVID-19 vaccine. The overall study: Second-dose schedules of about 4 or about 12 weeks were combined.

The study, taken as a whole, reports: Close to half of all spike-specific TCRs reportedly target regions of the variants that are unmutated. Increases in Spike-specific TCR breadth and depth were seen after two AZD1222 doses.

V was cut by 0 bases and J by 6 bases, with 17 bases left in between. This CDR3 has 16 residues. Germline values: CDR1 SGDLS, CDR2 YYNGEE. The data were produced by immunoSEQ multiplex PCR, yet TCRdb's version contains in-frame clones alone and is incomplete. Of 89,000 or so clones detected, 80% to 90% appear once; the ten largest clones hold roughly 16%. The source of this sequence is an adult in good health. The chain has TRBV9 and TRBJ2-3; TRBD2 is a possible D gene (6 bases). This specimen was peripheral blood, taken on day 0 of AZD1222 vaccination. The CDR3 here is CASSVGGAGTPDTQYF. CDR3 nucleotides: TGTGCCAGCAGCGTAGGGGGCGCGGGAACCCCGGATACGCAGTATTTT. Together with reference TRBV9 and TRBJ2-3, the CDR3 gives the full variable domain: DSGVTQTPKHLITATGQRVTLRCSPRSGDLSVYWYQQSLDQGLQFLIQYYNGEERAKGNILERFSAQQFPDLHSELNLSSLELGDSALYFCASSVGGAGTPDTQYFGPGTRLTVL.